A selection of T cell receptor beta chains follows, all from one sample in a study of blood T cell repertoires in COVID-19. Some clones are missing from TCRdb's copy, which holds only in-frame ones; the method was immunoSEQ multiplex PCR. This sample has fewer than 15,000 clones, with 85% to 90% found just once. The specimen was peripheral blood. These TCRs come from a woman aged 55-69 years with active COVID-19. The CDR3 runs from the conserved cysteine through the conserved F or W. A D gene is named only where the DNA matches it firmly.

j_call d_call v_call cdr3_nt cdr3_aa
TRBJ2-1 TRBD2 TRBV6-1 TGTGCCAGCAGTGAATTCGGACTAGCGGTGTACAATGAGCAGTTCTTC CASSEFGLAVYNEQFF
TRBJ1-1 . TRBV11-2 TGTGCCAGCAGCTTAGCTGCGGGGATAGGGTTCTTT CASSLAAGIGFF
TRBJ1-2 TRBD1 TRBV5-1 TGCGCCAGCAGCTTGGGGGACAGGGCCTGGGGCTACACCTTC CASSLGDRAWGYTF
TRBJ2-2 TRBD1 TRBV6-5 TGTGCCAGCAGCTTCCGGGACAGCAACACCGGGGAGCTGTTTTTT CASSFRDSNTGELFF
TRBJ1-1 TRBD1 TRBV3-1/TRBV3-2 TGTGCCAGCAGCCAACCCACAGGGGGGGCTGAAGCTTTCTTT CASSQPTGGAEAFF
TRBJ2-4 TRBD1 TRBV7-9 TGTGCCAGCAGCGACAGGGGACCCATTCAGTACTTC CASSDRGPIQYF
TRBJ1-6 . TRBV6-1 TGTGCCAGCAGTGATGCAGTACAGGGTAATTCACCCCTCCACTTT CASSDAVQGNSPLHF
TRBJ1-1 . TRBV9 TGTGCCAGCAGCGTAGTCCAGGGGCTGGTCACTGAAGCTTTCTTT CASSVVQGLVTEAFF
TRBJ2-7 TRBD2 TRBV4-1 TGCGCCAGCAGCCAAGTTACTAGCGGGGCAACCTACGAGCAGTACTTC CASSQVTSGATYEQYF
TRBJ1-3 TRBD1 TRBV5-1 TGCGCCAGCAGCCCCCTACAAAGGACAGGGCCTGGAAACACCATATATTTT CASSPLQRTGPGNTIYF
TRBJ2-2 TRBD2 TRBV2 TGTGCCAGCAGTGAATTAAGGCGGGGGGCCTACACCGGGGAGCTGTTTTTT CASSELRRGAYTGELFF
TRBJ2-3 TRBD2 TRBV11-2 TGTGCCAGCAGCCGGGGGGGGAGGGAGGATACGCAGTATTTT CASSRGGREDTQYF
TRBJ2-3 . TRBV5-1 TGCGCCAGCAGCTTGGATCTAGTGGCTCAGGGGGATACGCAGTATTTT CASSLDLVAQGDTQYF
TRBJ2-2 . TRBV11-3 TGTGCCAGCAGCTCAAACGGCGGGGCGGGAAGCGGGGAGCTGTTTTTT CASSSNGGAGSGELFF
TRBJ2-5 TRBD1 TRBV13 TGTGCCAGCAGCTCCACCGGGACAGCCATCGCGGGCCAGTACTTC CASSSTGTAIAGQYF
TRBJ2-7 . TRBV29-1 TGCAGCGTGCGACGACAATACCCAAGGAACGAGCAGTACTTC CSVRRQYPRNEQYF
TRBJ2-1 . TRBV3-1/TRBV3-2 TGTGCCAGCAGCCAAGATTTCGGGAATGAGCAGTTCTTC CASSQDFGNEQFF
TRBJ1-1 TRBD1 TRBV12-5 TGTGCTAGTGGTGCCCCCAGGGGGCTGAGCACTGAAGCTTTCTTT CASGAPRGLSTEAFF
TRBJ1-2 TRBD1 TRBV4-2 TGTGCCAGCAGCCCAGGGGGCGCTCGTAAAAGCTACACCTTC CASSPGGARKSYTF
TRBJ2-2 TRBD1 TRBV6-4 TGTGCCAGCAGAGCCGGGACAGGGTCCGGGGAGCTGTTTTTT CASRAGTGSGELFF
TRBJ2-6 . TRBV12-1 TGTGCCAGCAGCTTTGATAGGGATCGACGGGACAGGGGCACCTCTGGGGCCAACGTCCTGACTTTC CASSFDRDRRDRGTSGANVLTF
TRBJ1-1 TRBD1 TRBV5-6 TGTGCCAGCAGCCGGCTTTACAGGACAGGGGTTGAAGCTTTCTTT CASSRLYRTGVEAFF
TRBJ1-2 . TRBV3-1/TRBV3-2 TGTGCCAGCAGCCAAGGCGGAGACAGAAGTTATGGCTACACCTTC CASSQGGDRSYGYTF
TRBJ2-7 TRBD1 TRBV5-6 TGTGCCAGCAGCTTTAGGGGGACAGGGGGCCACGAGCAGTACTTC CASSFRGTGGHEQYF
TRBJ1-1 . TRBV5-1 TGCGCCAGCACCCGATCAGGGAACACTGAAGCTTTCTTT CASTRSGNTEAFF
TRBJ2-6 . TRBV19 TGTGCCAGTAGTATCATTACGGTCTCTGGGGCCAACGTCCTGACTTTC CASSIITVSGANVLTF
TRBJ2-3 TRBD1 TRBV19 TGTGCTACGGGACAGGGTGGCACAGATACGCAGTATTTT CATGQGGTDTQYF
TRBJ2-5 . TRBV5-4 TGTGCCAGCAGCTTGTCTATTAGGACTTCCTTACAAGAGACCCAGTACTTC CASSLSIRTSLQETQYF
TRBJ2-1 . TRBV7-9 TGTGCCAGCAGCGTCCTTGCCTACAATGAGCAGTTCTTC CASSVLAYNEQFF
TRBJ2-4 . TRBV18 TGTGCCAGCTCACCCCCCCGGGGGCCCGGCGGGAGAGTAAACATTCAGTACTTC CASSPPRGPGGRVNIQYF
TRBJ2-3 . TRBV5-6 TGTGCCAGCAGCTCCTTTGGCACAGATACGCAGTATTTT CASSSFGTDTQYF
TRBJ1-2 . TRBV6-5 TGTGCCAGCCAGGACAGCAACTATGGCTACACCTTC CASQDSNYGYTF
TRBJ1-6 . TRBV2 TGTGCCAGCAGGGGTACGGGGTATAATTCACCCCTCCACTTT CASRGTGYNSPLHF
TRBJ1-2 . TRBV11-2 TGTGCCAGCAGCTTAGATCGCTATGGCTACACCTTC CASSLDRYGYTF
TRBJ2-2 . TRBV27 TGTGCCAGCAGTCCAATGGGGGGAACGGTCGGGGAGCTGTTTTTT CASSPMGGTVGELFF
TRBJ2-1 . TRBV20-1 TGCAGTGCTAGAGGAGACAATGAGCAGTTCTTC CSARGDNEQFF
TRBJ1-3 . TRBV6-1 TGTGCCAGCAGTGAGTTGGTGGGGAGTTTGGACACCATATATTTT CASSELVGSLDTIYF
TRBJ2-2 TRBD2 TRBV11-2 TGTGCCAGCAGCTTAGGACTAGCGGGGGTGAACACCGGGGAGCTGTTTTTT CASSLGLAGVNTGELFF
TRBJ2-5 TRBD1 TRBV30 TGTGCCTGGAGTCCGTCGACAGGGGGTGTCCAGTACTTC CAWSPSTGGVQYF
TRBJ2-1 TRBD2 TRBV19 TGTGCCAGTAGTATGAGGGGACTAGCGGGGACCTACAATGAGCAGTTCTTC CASSMRGLAGTYNEQFF